This TCR beta chain appears in the sequencing data of a study of T cell clusters in autoimmune cytopenias. The overall study: The median distinct TRB clonotype count was 2,000 to 2,500 per sample, from a median roughly 47,000 reads.

Whole-study results and caveats: The cluster-lack signature was not seen for secondary cytopenia versus chronic lymphocytic leukemia. TRB repertoire shifts in secondary cytopenia and chronic lymphocytic leukemia mostly reflected lymphoma, not autoimmunity.

Tens of thousands of genome equivalents of blood DNA were amplified for TRB. On this clonotype itself: What it recognizes is unknown.

Multiplex touch-down PCR amplified TRB using TRB-A and TRB-B pools in one tube. TCRdb reanalyzed the multiplex PCR reads and collapses them to one entry per CDR3 protein, without DNA. This sample's clone table lists fewer than 3,000 distinct CDR3 sequences. The CDR3 covers 12 residues. Germline V gene sequence: CDR1 SGHDN, CDR2 FVKESK. The chain carries TRBV14 and TRBJ2-7; the D call from TCRdb, TRBD1, cannot be confirmed without DNA. The sequence derives from a human donor with an autoimmune cytopenia or autoimmune hepatitis (not recorded which). The sequenced sample consisted of peripheral blood. This CDR3 reads CASSRDGYEQYF.